This T cell receptor (beta chain) stems from a study of cytotoxic CD8 clonotypes in ibrutinib-treated CLL. Looking at the study overall: Within the patient group, eleven to twelve were relapsed/refractory and approximately 16 treatment-naive, and around 17 were IGHV unmutated.

In regard to this clone: What it binds is not known.

Cryopreserved PBMCs were the source of 1.5 to 2.5 micrograms of genomic DNA, which went to TCR beta libraries. Study observations and caveats: Clonality showed a rise at ibrutinib response that reversed toward baseline at progression.

The assay was immunoSEQ multiplex PCR, and TCRdb's table has in-frame clones only and misses some. Of around 310,000 clones in the sample, around four fifths were seen once. The CDR3 consists of 18 residues. Trimming at V came to 0 bases and at J to 6 bases, leaving 13 bases not matched to a gene. The V gene's germline CDR1 is MGHRA and CDR2 YSYEKL. The receptor was isolated from a human donor with chronic lymphocytic leukemia. The material was PBMCs, obtained before ibrutinib treatment. The gene calls are TRBV4-1 and TRBJ2-1; 8 bases align to TRBD2. The CDR3 DNA sequence: TGCGCCAGCAGCCAAGATCCCCTAGGAGCGGGAGTGCTCAATGAGCAGTTCTTC. Translated, it gives CASSQDPLGAGVLNEQFF.